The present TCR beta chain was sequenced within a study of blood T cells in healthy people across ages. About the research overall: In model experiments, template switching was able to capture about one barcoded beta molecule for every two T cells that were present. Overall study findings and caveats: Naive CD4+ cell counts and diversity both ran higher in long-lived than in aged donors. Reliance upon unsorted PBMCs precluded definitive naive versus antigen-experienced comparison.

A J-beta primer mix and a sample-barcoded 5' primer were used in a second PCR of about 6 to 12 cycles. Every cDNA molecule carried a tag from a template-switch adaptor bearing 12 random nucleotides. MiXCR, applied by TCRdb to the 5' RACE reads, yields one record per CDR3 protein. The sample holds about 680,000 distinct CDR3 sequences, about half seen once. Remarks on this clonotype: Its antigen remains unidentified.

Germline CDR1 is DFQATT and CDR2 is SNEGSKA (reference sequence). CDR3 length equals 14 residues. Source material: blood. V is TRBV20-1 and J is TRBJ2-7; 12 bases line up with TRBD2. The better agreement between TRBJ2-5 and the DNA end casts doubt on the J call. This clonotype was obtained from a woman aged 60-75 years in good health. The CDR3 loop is CSALAGGPDGTQYF. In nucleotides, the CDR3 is TGCAGTGCTCTAGCGGGAGGGCCAGACGGGACCCAGTACTTC.